These T cell receptor beta chains were read from a single sample in a study of Ad26.COV2.S vaccination and SARS-CoV-2 variants. Using immunoSEQ multiplex PCR, the repertoire was profiled, and TCRdb retains in-frame clones only, with some absent. Of about 480,000 clones in the sample, approximately 88% were seen once. The sample consisted of peripheral blood, taken in a trial of Ad26.COV2.S vaccine versus placebo. These TCRs come from a person aged 18 to 65 who received the Ad26.COV2.S COVID-19 vaccine or a placebo. Both conserved end residues are part of each CDR3. D genes are given only for firm matches. Only part of the rows carry a size: once, few, many, or a class if the clone is expanded.

V: TRBV12-3/TRBV12-4; J: TRBJ2-7; length: 12; D: -; size: once; CDR3: CASGRGKDEQYF; DNA: TGTGCCAGCGGGCGAGGGAAGGACGAGCAGTACTTC
V: TRBV10-3; J: TRBJ1-6; length: 14; D: -; size: few; CDR3: CATRGSSYNSPLHF; DNA: TGTGCCACTCGGGGGAGCTCCTATAATTCACCCCTCCACTTT
V: TRBV24-1; J: TRBJ2-1; length: 13; D: TRBD1; size: -; CDR3: CATSDPDRDEQFF; DNA: TGTGCCACCAGTGACCCTGACAGGGATGAGCAGTTCTTC
V: TRBV7-3; J: TRBJ2-1; length: 14; D: -; size: -; CDR3: CASSAPGVSNEQFF; DNA: TGTGCCAGCAGCGCGCCGGGGGTTTCGAATGAGCAGTTCTTC
V: TRBV19; J: TRBJ1-2; length: 15; D: -; size: once; CDR3: CASSVADRLNYGYTF; DNA: TGTGCCAGTAGTGTAGCAGATCGACTGAACTATGGCTACACCTTC
V: TRBV6-6; J: TRBJ1-1; length: 15; D: -; size: few; CDR3: CASIYDQAADTEAFF; DNA: TGTGCCAGCATCTACGACCAGGCCGCGGACACTGAAGCTTTCTTT
V: TRBV6-5; J: TRBJ1-1; length: 15; D: TRBD1; size: -; CDR3: CASRLDRGLTAEAFF; DNA: TGTGCCAGCAGGCTAGACAGGGGGCTTACGGCTGAAGCTTTCTTT
V: TRBV28; J: TRBJ2-5; length: 14; D: -; size: few; CDR3: CASSLLGRQETQYF; DNA: TGTGCCAGCAGTTTATTGGGCAGACAAGAGACCCAGTACTTC
V: TRBV5-1; J: TRBJ2-7; length: 16; D: TRBD1; size: -; CDR3: CASSYISGQGSYEQYF; DNA: TGCGCCAGCAGCTATATCTCGGGACAGGGCTCCTACGAGCAGTACTTC
V: TRBV6-5; J: TRBJ2-2; length: 14; D: -; size: once; CDR3: CASSPRLVSGELFF; DNA: TGTGCCAGCAGTCCCCGACTAGTGTCCGGGGAGCTGTTTTTT
V: TRBV9; J: TRBJ2-1; length: 17; D: TRBD2; size: -; CDR3: CASSVGPLAGEGNEQFF; DNA: TGTGCCAGCAGCGTCGGACCTTTAGCGGGAGAGGGTAATGAGCAGTTCTTC
V: TRBV28; J: TRBJ2-1; length: 16; D: -; size: few; CDR3: CASRRWSISSYNEQFF; DNA: TGTGCCAGCCGAAGATGGAGTATAAGCTCCTACAATGAGCAGTTCTTC
V: TRBV7-2; J: TRBJ1-2; length: 14; D: -; size: -; CDR3: CASSSGHAYYGYTF; DNA: TGTGCCAGCAGCTCAGGACACGCGTACTATGGCTACACCTTC
V: TRBV6-5; J: TRBJ2-1; length: 15; D: -; size: -; CDR3: CASSYESVRSNEQFF; DNA: TGTGCCAGCAGTTACGAGTCGGTACGAAGCAATGAGCAGTTCTTC
V: TRBV4-3; J: TRBJ2-7; length: 15; D: -; size: -; CDR3: CASSQENLGGYEQYF; DNA: TGCGCCAGCAGCCAAGAAAATCTGGGGGGCTACGAGCAGTACTTC
V: TRBV9; J: TRBJ1-6; length: 18; D: TRBD1; size: -; CDR3: CASSVVPDRSSYNSPLHF; DNA: TGTGCCAGCAGCGTAGTTCCGGACAGGAGCTCCTATAATTCACCCCTCCACTTT
V: TRBV19; J: TRBJ2-4; length: 13; D: -; size: -; CDR3: CASSSEAKNIQYF; DNA: TGTGCCAGTAGTTCCGAGGCCAAAAACATTCAGTACTTC
V: TRBV5-1; J: TRBJ1-2; length: 11; D: -; size: -; CDR3: CASSLGYGYTF; DNA: TGCGCCAGCAGCTTGGGGTACGGCTACACCTTC
V: TRBV7-9; J: TRBJ2-2; length: 16; D: -; size: -; CDR3: CASSLESSVAAGELFF; DNA: TGTGCCAGCAGCTTAGAGTCGAGTGTAGCGGCCGGGGAGCTGTTTTTT
V: TRBV2; J: TRBJ1-4; length: 15; D: -; size: -; CDR3: CASSEVGLTNEKLFF; DNA: TGTGCCAGCAGTGAAGTGGGACTGACTAATGAAAAACTGTTTTTT
V: TRBV6-5; J: TRBJ1-1; length: 11; D: -; size: -; CDR3: CASRVPTEAFF; DNA: TGTGCCAGCAGGGTCCCGACAGAAGCTTTCTTT
V: TRBV4-3; J: TRBJ2-6; length: 13; D: -; size: -; CDR3: CASSRTSSNVLTF; DNA: TGCGCCAGCAGCCGGACCTCCTCCAACGTCCTGACTTTC
V: TRBV28; J: TRBJ1-5; length: 13; D: -; size: -; CDR3: CASSRDSNQPQHF; DNA: TGTGCCAGCAGTAGGGACAGCAATCAGCCCCAGCATTTT
V: TRBV4-3; J: TRBJ2-1; length: 15; D: TRBD1; size: -; CDR3: CASSRGQGGHDEQFF; DNA: TGCGCCAGCAGCCGAGGACAGGGGGGACACGATGAGCAGTTCTTC
V: TRBV5-6; J: TRBJ1-2; length: 14; D: TRBD1; size: once; CDR3: CASSPGQIGYGYTF; DNA: TGTGCCAGCAGCCCGGGACAGATCGGCTATGGCTACACCTTC
V: TRBV3-1/TRBV3-2; J: TRBJ1-3; length: 15; D: -; size: once; CDR3: CASSQSKSSGNTIYF; DNA: TGTGCCAGCAGCCAATCTAAGTCCTCTGGAAACACCATATATTTT
V: TRBV3-1/TRBV3-2; J: TRBJ2-5; length: 16; D: TRBD1; size: -; CDR3: CASSQGFSGQQETQYF; DNA: TGTGCCAGCAGCCAAGGTTTTTCGGGACAGCAAGAGACCCAGTACTTC
V: TRBV10-2; J: TRBJ2-1; length: 11; D: -; size: -; CDR3: CASKLVDEQFF; DNA: TGCGCCAGCAAATTAGTTGATGAGCAGTTCTTC
V: TRBV7-9; J: TRBJ2-1; length: 12; D: -; size: -; CDR3: CASSFTGGEQFF; DNA: TGTGCCAGCAGCTTTACCGGGGGTGAGCAGTTCTTC
V: TRBV21-1; J: TRBJ2-4; length: 14; D: -; size: -; CDR3: CASSPRIQKNIQYF; DNA: TGTGCCAGCAGTCCGAGGATTCAGAAAAACATTCAGTACTTC
V: TRBV5-1; J: TRBJ1-4; length: 12; D: -; size: -; CDR3: CASSLGDEKLFF; DNA: TGCGCCAGCAGCTTGGGGGATGAAAAACTGTTTTTT